This TCR beta chain emerged from a study of shared clonotypes between healthy human individuals. Study-wide findings and caveats: Memory subsets generally showed smaller estimated richness than naive subsets did.

This CDR3 contains 18 residues. Germline V gives CDR1 LGHNA, CDR2 YNFKEQ. Trimming pared 0 bases from V and 0 bases from J, leaving 15 bases between. Using immunoSEQ multiplex PCR, the repertoire was profiled, and TCRdb retains in-frame clones only, with some absent. This repertoire shows millions of clones, around 94% found once; its top ten account for over 0.12%. With respect to this clone: Antigen unknown.

The TCR was taken from a man younger than 35 in good health. V is TRBV4-2 and J is TRBJ1-3; D might be TRBD1 (6 bases). Source material: naive CD4+ T cells sorted from blood. As for subset: CD45RA+ positively selected. This CDR3 reads CASSQDPSGAISGNTIYF. CDR3 sequence (DNA): TGTGCCAGCAGCCAAGATCCGTCGGGGGCCATCTCTGGAAACACCATATATTTT.